The 31 T cell receptor beta chains reported below all come from one sample, sequenced in a study of T cells in localized non-small cell lung cancer. Generated by immunoSEQ multiplex PCR, the TCRdb table keeps only in-frame clones and is missing some. The profile covers about 48,000 clones, with roughly 80% appearing a single time and less than 20% taken by the ten largest. Sample: peripheral blood, taken before any cancer treatment. The receptors derive from a man between 40 and 69 years old with stage I squamous cell lung carcinoma.

V is TRBV5-5 and J is TRBJ1-2; D is uncertain. Between the trimmed V and J ends, which lost 4 bases and 4 bases, there was a span of 14 bases. The CDR3 is 14 amino acids. Germline V CDR1 and CDR2: SGHKS, YYEKEE (reference sequence). The DNA of the CDR3 is TGTGCCAGCAGCCATCGTAGGGATGCCTATGGCTACACCTTC. Translation gives CASSHRRDAYGYTF. Full variable domain (rest looked up from reference TRBV5-5 and TRBJ1-2): DAGVTQSPTHLIKTRGQQVTLRCSPISGHKSVSWYQQVLGQGPQFIFQYYEKEERGRGNFPDRFSARQFPNYSSELNVNALLLGDSALYLCASSHRRDAYGYTFGSGTRLTVV.

About this clone itself: One end of the junction is discordant with germline, which a read error may explain. The chain couples TRBV11-2 to TRBJ1-6; D remains ambiguous. From germline, CDR1 is SGHAT and CDR2 FQNNGV. The CDR3 consists of 11 residues. The CDR3 DNA is TGCGCCAGCAGCCGGAATTCACCCCTCCACTTT. Translated, it gives CASSRNSPLHF.

The V gene is TRBV7-2, the J gene TRBJ1-5; D remains ambiguous. CDR1 is SGHTA and CDR2 is FQGNSA in the germline V gene. Trimming stripped 4 bases from V and 0 bases from J, with 22 bases between. This CDR3 comprises 19 residues. The CDR3 nucleotides read TGTGCCAGCAGCTCTAAATCGTCGGCCGGAGGCTATAGCAATCAGCCCCAGCATTTT. As protein: CASSSKSSAGGYSNQPQHF.

This clone has a single count. The genes are TRBV18 and TRBJ2-7; 15 nucleotides match TRBD2. CDR3 length: 16 amino acids. Germline CDR1 reads KGHSH; CDR2 reads LQKENI. V lost 5 bases, J lost 2 bases, and 4 bases stayed unmatched. CDR3 DNA sequence: TGTGCCAGCTCAGCGGGACTAGCGGGGGGAACCTACGAGCAGTACTTC. It encodes CASSAGLAGGTYEQYF.

The table lists this clone with a count of one. The chain employs TRBV7-3 and TRBJ1-6; 8 nucleotides align to TRBD1. Germline loops: CDR1 SGHTA, CDR2 FQGTGA. After removal of 2 bases from V and 9 bases from J, the junction contained 3 bases not matched to a gene. The CDR3 extends over 14 amino acids. The CDR3 here is CASSLDRGSSPLHF. As DNA, the CDR3 is TGTGCCAGCAGCTTAGACAGGGGTAGTTCACCCCTCCACTTT.

The chain carries TRBV19 and TRBJ2-7; D is uncertain. V was clipped by 3 bases and J by 1 base, with 13 bases between them. Germline assignment: CDR1 LNHDA and CDR2 SQIVND (reference sequence). This CDR3 contains 15 residues. The CDR3 DNA reads TGTGCCAGTAGTATCCATTCTGGCCAATCCTACGAGCAGTACTTC. The encoded protein is CASSIHSGQSYEQYF.

The chain employs TRBV4-2 and TRBJ2-1, with 8 bases fitting TRBD2. Trimming cost V 1 base and J 3 bases; bases outside gene matches: 2. CDR1 LGHNA and CDR2 YNFKEQ come from the germline V gene. The length of the CDR3 is 15 residues. The CDR3 here is CASSQATSDYNEQFF. CDR3 sequence (DNA): TGTGCCAGCAGCCAAGCGACTAGCGACTACAATGAGCAGTTCTTC.

This chain uses TRBV4-1 with TRBJ1-6; no clear D. The germline V gene has CDR1 MGHRA and CDR2 YSYEKL. The V gene lost 0 bases and the J gene lost 10 bases, with 16 bases spanning the gap. This CDR3 is built from 16 residues. The CDR3 protein is CASSQEGSLVMSPLHF. The DNA for the CDR3 is TGCGCCAGCAGCCAAGAGGGAAGTTTAGTCATGTCACCCCTCCACTTT.

In its sample, this clone was seen once. This chain joins TRBV11-2 and TRBJ2-1; TRBD2 is a possible D gene (5 bases). The CDR3 runs to 15 residues. Trimming removed 0 bases at V and 2 bases at J, with 8 bases between. The germline CDR1 and CDR2 sequences are SGHAT and FQNNGV. CDR3 bases: TGTGCCAGCAGCTTAGATCCCGGGGCCTACAATGAGCAGTTCTTC. This encodes CASSLDPGAYNEQFF.

J is TRBJ2-3 and V is TRBV29-1; D call uncertain. CDR1 and CDR2 from the germline V gene are SQVTM and ANQGSEA. V dropped 3 bases and J dropped 1 base, with 11 bases sitting between them. The CDR3 runs to 14 residues. CDR3 region: CSVDRPQGTDTQYF. The DNA of the CDR3 is TGCAGCGTTGATAGGCCCCAGGGCACAGATACGCAGTATTTT.

The chain carries TRBV7-3 and TRBJ1-2; 11 nucleotides agree with TRBD1. CDR3 length: 14 residues. Germline trimming cut 4 bases from V and 6 bases from J; bases unmatched to any gene: 4. Germline V gene lookup returns CDR1 SGHTA and CDR2 FQGTGA. The CDR3 here is CASSWDRGYDGYTF. Here the CDR3 DNA reads TGTGCCAGCAGCTGGGACAGGGGGTATGATGGCTACACCTTC.

A few counts support this clone. V and J are TRBV4-2 and TRBJ1-6; D not certain. Germline values: CDR1 LGHNA, CDR2 YNFKEQ. The CDR3 runs 14 residues. V lost 1 base and J 7 bases, leaving 8 bases between the germline ends. The CDR3 DNA follows: TGTGCCAGCAGCCAAGGGTATGGAAATTCACCCCTCCACTTT. Its protein is CASSQGYGNSPLHF.

The rearrangement uses TRBV4-1 and TRBJ2-7; maybe TRBD2 (7 bases). V was clipped by 3 bases and J by 2 bases, with 14 bases between them. Germline V lookup: CDR1 MGHRA, CDR2 YSYEKL. The CDR3 has 15 residues. CDR3 amino acids: CASSQGGGQTYEQYF. The CDR3 coding sequence is TGCGCCAGCAGCCAGGGCGGGGGCCAGACCTACGAGCAGTACTTC.

This chain joins TRBV11-2 and TRBJ1-1, with D perhaps matching TRBD1 (5 bases). The V end was cut by 3 bases, the J end by 0 bases, with 8 bases between. The CDR3 sequence is 14 residues long. The germline gives CDR1 SGHAT, CDR2 FQNNGV. For the CDR3, the DNA is TGTGCCAGCAGCTTGACAGAAGTGAACACTGAAGCTTTCTTT. Amino acid sequence: CASSLTEVNTEAFF. Combining the CDR3 with reference TRBV11-2 and TRBJ1-1 gives the whole variable domain EAGVAQSPRYKIIEKRQSVAFWCNPISGHATLYWYQQILGQGPKLLIQFQNNGVVDDSQLPKDRFSAERLKGVDSTLKIQPAKLEDSAVYLCASSLTEVNTEAFFGQGTRLTVV.

V usage is TRBV5-6 and J usage is TRBJ2-7; no clear D. The ends were cut back, 0 bases at V and 5 bases at J, with 6 bases in the middle. The CDR3 length is 12 residues. CDR1 SGHDT and CDR2 YYEEEE come from the germline V gene. The CDR3 reads CASSLGENEQYF. The CDR3, as DNA: TGTGCCAGCAGCTTGGGAGAGAACGAGCAGTACTTC. The whole variable domain, remainder taken from reference TRBV5-6 and TRBJ2-7, is DAGVTQSPTHLIKTRGQQVTLRCSPKSGHDTVSWYQQALGQGPQFIFQYYEEEERQRGNFPDRFSGHQFPNYSSELNVNALLLGDSALYLCASSLGENEQYFGPGTRLTVT.

This clone was detected many times. The chain carries TRBV5-1 and TRBJ1-3; D may be TRBD1 (6 bases). CDR1 SGHRS and CDR2 YFSETQ come from the germline V gene. The CDR3 consists of 16 residues. Trimming took off 8 bases at V and 2 bases at J, with 20 bases between the two ends. The CDR3 loop is CASTEMPQGTGNTIYF. The CDR3 region has the DNA TGCGCCAGTACCGAAATGCCCCAGGGGACTGGAAACACCATATATTTT.

The genes are TRBV30 and TRBJ1-4; unclear D gene. The CDR3 consists of 13 residues. Germline CDR1 reads GTSNPN; CDR2 reads SVGIG (reference sequence). V was clipped by 4 bases and J by 5 bases, with 11 bases between them. The CDR3 bases are TGTGCCTGGAATGAGGAGTCGAATGAAAAACTGTTTTTT. Translation: CAWNEESNEKLFF.

V gene TRBV28 combines with J gene TRBJ1-4; a weak D match, TRBD1 (5 bases). Germline loops: CDR1 MDHEN, CDR2 SYDVKM. CDR3 length: 14 residues. The V end was cut by 3 bases, the J end by 6 bases, with 11 bases between. The CDR3: CASSFLGGDEKLFF. The CDR3 DNA sequence: TGTGCCAGCAGTTTTCTGGGGGGTGATGAAAAACTGTTTTTT.

The chain employs TRBV28 and TRBJ1-6, with D unresolved. The V and J ends lost 10 bases and 13 bases respectively, with 20 bases between them. Germline lookup yields CDR1 MDHEN and CDR2 SYDVKM. The CDR3 consists of 13 residues. CDR3 amino acids: CAIFPGPGEPLHF. DNA for the CDR3: TGTGCCATCTTTCCGGGCCCGGGCGAGCCCCTCCACTTT.

This chain uses TRBV6-5 with TRBJ2-7, with 9 bases fitting TRBD1. Germline V gene sequence: CDR1 MNHEY, CDR2 SVGAGI. V shed 0 bases, J shed 4 bases, and the junction held 7 bases outside the gene matches. The CDR3 spans 16 residues. The CDR3 spells CASSYSLGDRAYEQYF. The CDR3 region has the DNA TGTGCCAGCAGTTACTCCCTCGGGGACAGGGCATACGAGCAGTACTTC.

This sequence joins TRBV7-2 and TRBJ2-1, with D uncertain. V was shortened by 4 bases and J by 7 bases, with 11 bases between the two germline ends. This CDR3 region has 13 residues. The germline CDR1 and CDR2 sequences are SGHTA and FQGNSA. CDR3 in DNA: TGTGCCAGCAGCTCTCTAAGTGGGAATGAGCAGTTCTTC. Translating gives CASSSLSGNEQFF.

The rearrangement uses TRBV5-4 and TRBJ2-5; 9 bases map to TRBD1. The DNA matches TRBJ2-7 better at its end, which makes the J call doubtful. The CDR3 contains 15 residues. Germline V lookup: CDR1 SGHNT, CDR2 YYREEE (reference sequence). This chain's CDR3 is CASSFPDRGGYEQYF. CDR3 nucleotide sequence: TGTGCCAGCAGCTTCCCAGACAGGGGGGGCTACGAGCAGTACTTC.

This rearrangement joins TRBV28 to TRBJ1-6; D is uncertain. Between the trimmed V and J ends, which lost 6 bases and 1 base, there was a span of 10 bases. The CDR3 extends over 15 amino acids. Germline CDR1 is MDHEN and CDR2 is SYDVKM. CDR3 DNA: TGTGCCAGCAGGGGATTTCGGTCCTATAATTCACCCCTCCACTTT. It yields the protein CASRGFRSYNSPLHF.

V and J are TRBV4-3 and TRBJ2-7, with 11 bases matching TRBD2. This CDR3 has 15 amino acids. The junction had 5 bases not matched to a gene; V was cut back by 2 bases and J by 5 bases. Germline V gives CDR1 LGHNA, CDR2 YSLEER. The CDR3 spells CASSQISGGANEQYF. As DNA, the CDR3 is TGCGCCAGCAGCCAAATTAGCGGGGGGGCTAACGAGCAGTACTTC.

The chain joins TRBV15 to TRBJ1-2; weak D call: TRBD1 (5 bases). Germline V gene data show CDR1 as LNHNV and CDR2 as YYDKDF (reference sequence). The V gene lost 5 bases and the J gene lost 4 bases, with 8 bases spanning the gap. This CDR3 has 12 amino acids. The CDR3 region is CATSGGPYGYTF. For the CDR3, the DNA is TGTGCCACCAGCGGGGGTCCCTATGGCTACACCTTC. The full variable domain, completed using reference TRBV15 and TRBJ1-2, is DAMVIQNPRYQVTQFGKPVTLSCSQTLNHNVMYWYQQKSSQAPKLLFHYYDKDFNNEADTPDNFQSRRPNTSFCFLDIRSPGLGDTAMYLCATSGGPYGYTFGSGTRLTVV.

The gene calls are TRBV9 and TRBJ2-7; weak D call: TRBD2 (5 bases). The V gene's germline CDR1 is SGDLS and CDR2 YYNGEE. V was clipped by 0 bases and J by 3 bases, with 16 bases between them. CDR3 size: 16 residues. CDR3 amino acids: CASSVGPRRGYYEQYF. The CDR3 DNA is TGTGCCAGCAGCGTAGGCCCCCGGAGAGGGTACTACGAGCAGTACTTC.

The chain carries TRBV11-2 and TRBJ2-7; 7 bases align to TRBD2. Trimming at V came to 0 bases and at J to 0 bases, leaving 2 bases not matched to a gene. Germline V gene data show CDR1 as SGHAT and CDR2 as FQNNGV. The CDR3 is made up of 15 amino acids. CDR3 residues: CASSLEGGSSYEQYF. CDR3 sequence (DNA): TGTGCCAGCAGCTTAGAAGGCGGGAGCTCCTACGAGCAGTACTTC.

The chain recombines TRBV19 with TRBJ2-5; 10 bases are shared with TRBD2. The CDR3 runs to 15 residues. With V trimmed by 6 bases and J by 1 base, 5 bases remained unmatched. The V gene's germline CDR1 is LNHDA and CDR2 SQIVND (reference sequence). CDR3 residues: CASSHPSGGQETQYF. CDR3 nucleotides: TGTGCCAGTAGCCATCCTAGCGGGGGCCAAGAGACCCAGTACTTC.

The rearrangement links TRBV11-2 to TRBJ2-7, with 13 bases matching TRBD2. V trimming: 5 bases; J trimming: 0 bases; junction bases outside the gene matches: 7. The CDR3 consists of 17 residues. CDR1 is SGHAT and CDR2 is FQNNGV in the germline V gene. CDR3 amino acids: CASSRTSGGQSSYEQYF. The CDR3 DNA reads TGTGCCAGCAGCCGGACTAGCGGGGGCCAAAGCTCCTACGAGCAGTACTTC.

The J gene is TRBJ2-3, the V gene TRBV5-1; D is ambiguous. Trimming removed 2 bases at V and 4 bases at J, with 5 bases between. Per the germline V gene, CDR1 is SGHRS and CDR2 is YFSETQ. The length of the CDR3 is 12 residues. For the CDR3, the DNA is TGCGCCAGCAGCTTCCCAGCAGATACGCAGTATTTT. It translates to CASSFPADTQYF.

The rearrangement joins TRBV30 to TRBJ2-7; D is unclear. Germline-derived CDR1 and CDR2 are GTSNPN and SVGIG (reference sequence). The CDR3 runs to 14 residues. Trimming pared 5 bases from V and 2 bases from J, leaving 16 bases between. The CDR3 DNA sequence: TGTGCCTGGGCGGTACCCGCCTTAACCTACGAGCAGTACTTC. It is translated as CAWAVPALTYEQYF.